This T cell receptor (beta chain) was profiled in a study of patients and donors after allogeneic stem cell transplantation. TCRdb reprocessed the RT-PCR reads via MiXCR and lists one record per CDR3 protein. The table lists 150,000 to 200,000 distinct CDR3 sequences, roughly 22% of them singletons, with roughly 26% in the top ten. CDR3 length: 14 residues. Trimming took 1 base from V and 3 from J, leaving 9 bases between them. Per the germline V gene, CDR1 is MGHRA and CDR2 is YSYEKL. The sequence came from a human donor who was either an allogeneic HSCT recipient or a stem cell or donor lymphocyte infusion donor (not recorded which). It is not recorded whose cells these are; they may come from a transplant donor. The chain employs TRBV4-1 and TRBJ2-5; no firm D call. The sequencing sample was made of blood, either unsorted or a sorted T cell fraction (not recorded which). CDR3 region: CASSQAEREETQYF. CDR3 coding DNA: TGCGCCAGCAGCCAAGCGGAACGAGAAGAGACCCAGTACTTC.